The 9 T cell receptor beta chains below all came from one sample that was sequenced in a study of T cell responses to AZD1222 COVID-19 vaccine. This table comes from immunoSEQ multiplex PCR, and its TCRdb copy is limited to in-frame clones, with some not included. The sample gives 95,000 to 150,000 clones, 90% of which show up once; 7.2% is in the top ten. This specimen was peripheral blood, taken on day 0 of AZD1222 vaccination. The receptors shown here come from an adult in good health.

This rearrangement joins TRBV11-3 to TRBJ2-2; 9 nucleotides match TRBD1. The CDR3 totals 15 residues. Per the germline V gene, CDR1 is SGHNT and CDR2 is YENEEA. Trimming at V came to 3 bases and at J to 4 bases, leaving 3 bases not matched to a gene. The CDR3 loop is CASSLGQGRTGELFF. The CDR3 coding sequence is TGTGCCAGCAGCTTGGGACAGGGTCGCACCGGGGAGCTGTTTTTT.

This clone was counted only a few times. The V gene is TRBV2, the J gene TRBJ1-5; D might be TRBD1 (5 bases). The germline V gene encodes CDR1 SNHLY and CDR2 FYNNEI. Trimming took 4 bases from V and 2 from J, leaving 9 bases between them. The CDR3 length is 14 residues. The CDR3 DNA reads TGTGCCAGCAGTGGAGGGACGGGCAATCAGCCCCAGCATTTT. This gives the protein CASSGGTGNQPQHF.

The chain carries TRBV29-1 and TRBJ1-1; D is perhaps TRBD1 (6 bases). The CDR3 contains 13 residues. V was trimmed by 5 bases and J by 1 base, leaving 11 bases between them. CDR1 is SQVTM and CDR2 is ANQGSEA in the germline V gene. CDR3 in amino acids: CSVRQGSNTEAFF. CDR3 bases: TGCAGCGTTCGTCAGGGGTCGAACACTGAAGCTTTCTTT.

The chain is built from TRBV6-5 and TRBJ2-7; 9 nucleotides line up with TRBD2. CDR1 and CDR2 (germline): MNHEY, SVGAGI. V was pared by 2 bases and J by 6 bases, with 11 bases of the junction left unmatched. There are 16 residues in the CDR3. The CDR3 reads CASSYSAGGRFSEQYF. As DNA, the CDR3 is TGTGCCAGCAGTTACAGCGCGGGAGGGAGATTTAGCGAGCAGTACTTC.

The rearrangement uses TRBV5-6 and TRBJ1-4; D ambiguous. Per germline, CDR1 SGHDT and CDR2 YYEEEE. The CDR3 is 12 residues long. The V and J ends lost 5 bases and 8 bases respectively, with 10 bases between them. The DNA of the CDR3 is TGTGCCAGCAGTTCGAATGGAGAAAAACTGTTTTTT. Translation gives CASSSNGEKLFF.

The rearrangement links TRBV28 to TRBJ1-3; D is ambiguous. The V end was cut by 2 bases, the J end by 0 bases, with 5 bases between. From germline, CDR1 is MDHEN and CDR2 SYDVKM. This CDR3 has 14 residues. This CDR3 reads CASSLDHSGNTIYF. The CDR3 DNA is TGTGCCAGCAGTTTAGATCACTCTGGAAACACCATATATTTT. Combining the CDR3 with reference TRBV28 and TRBJ1-3 gives the whole variable domain DVKVTQSSRYLVKRTGEKVFLECVQDMDHENMFWYRQDPGLGLRLIYFSYDVKMKEKGDIPEGYSVSREKKERFSLILESASTNQTSMYLCASSLDHSGNTIYFGEGSWLTVV.

This chain uses TRBV2 with TRBJ2-1; TRBD2 is a possible D gene (5 bases). The V gene lost 5 bases and the J gene lost 0 bases, with 11 bases spanning the gap. This CDR3 comprises 15 residues. Germline loops: CDR1 SNHLY, CDR2 FYNNEI. CDR3 bases: TGTGCCAGCAGTCGGACTGGAAGCTCCTACAATGAGCAGTTCTTC. The encoded protein is CASSRTGSSYNEQFF.

V is TRBV6-1 and J is TRBJ1-1; TRBD1 matches 12 bases. Germline V CDR1 and CDR2: MNHNS, SASEGT. The V gene end was trimmed by 6 bases and the J gene end by 4 bases; junction bases not matched to a gene: 6. The CDR3 has 15 residues. The CDR3 reads CASSRWDRGPTEAFF. CDR3 nucleotide sequence: TGTGCCAGCAGCCGGTGGGACAGGGGGCCCACTGAAGCTTTCTTT.

The chain carries TRBV5-1 and TRBJ2-3; 7 bases match TRBD2. V shed 2 bases, J shed 6 bases, and the junction held 6 bases outside the gene matches. The CDR3 runs 14 residues. Germline lookup yields CDR1 SGHRS and CDR2 YFSETQ. The CDR3 DNA reads TGCGCCAGCAGCTTAGCGACTAGCAGGGATACGCAGTATTTT. Encoded protein: CASSLATSRDTQYF. Looking up the rest from reference TRBV5-1 and TRBJ2-3 gives the full variable domain: KAGVTQTPRYLIKTRGQQVTLSCSPISGHRSVSWYQQTPGQGLQFLFEYFSETQRNKGNFPGRFSGRQFSNSRSEMNVSTLELGDSALYLCASSLATSRDTQYFGPGTRLTVL.